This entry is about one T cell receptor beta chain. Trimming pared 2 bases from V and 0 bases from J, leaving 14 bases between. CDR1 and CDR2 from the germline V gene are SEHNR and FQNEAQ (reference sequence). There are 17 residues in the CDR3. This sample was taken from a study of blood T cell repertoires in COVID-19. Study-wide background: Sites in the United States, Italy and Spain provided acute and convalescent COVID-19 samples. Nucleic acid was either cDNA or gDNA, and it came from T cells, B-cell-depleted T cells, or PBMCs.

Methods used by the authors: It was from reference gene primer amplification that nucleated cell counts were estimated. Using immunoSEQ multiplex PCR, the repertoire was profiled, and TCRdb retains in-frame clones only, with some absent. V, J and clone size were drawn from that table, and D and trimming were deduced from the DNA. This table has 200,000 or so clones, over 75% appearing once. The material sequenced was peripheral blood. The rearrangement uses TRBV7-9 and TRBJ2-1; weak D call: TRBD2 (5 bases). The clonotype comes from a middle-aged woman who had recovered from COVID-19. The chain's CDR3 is CASSLIGGLASYNEQFF. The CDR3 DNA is TGTGCCAGCAGCTTAATTGGCGGGTTGGCCTCCTACAATGAGCAGTTCTTC.